The next 3 T cell receptor beta chains were all read from a single sample in a study of cytomegalovirus exposure and HLA in healthy donors. This PCR relied on a set of 60 Vbeta primers and 13 Jbeta primers. Some clones are missing from TCRdb's copy, which holds only in-frame ones; the method was immunoSEQ multiplex PCR. The sample holds about 120,000 clones, around 76% seen once. Sequenced sample: PBMCs. The receptor source for this set is a man between 60 and 75 years old in good health and CMV-seropositive.

The V gene is TRBV4-2, the J gene TRBJ2-5, with D uncertain. The J call may be incorrect, as the DNA end agrees better with TRBJ2-7. Looked up from germline, CDR1 is LGHNA and CDR2 is YNFKEQ. CDR3 length equals 14 residues. This CDR3 reads CASSQAYSSYEQYF. The CDR3 DNA is TGTGCCAGCAGCCAAGCCTACTCCTCCTACGAGCAGTACTTC.

The count of this clone is one. The rearrangement uses TRBV10-1 and TRBJ2-2, with D possibly TRBD1 on 5 matching bases. Germline V gives CDR1 WNHNN, CDR2 SYGVQD (reference sequence). The CDR3 covers 16 residues. V lost 0 bases, J lost 4 bases, and 12 bases lay in between. The CDR3 DNA follows: TGCGCCAGCAGTGAGTCAGTCCCAGGGCGCACCGGGGAGCTGTTTTTT. Encoded protein: CASSESVPGRTGELFF.

The chain recombines TRBV7-9 with TRBJ2-5; D possibly corresponds to TRBD1 (6 bases). The V gene's germline CDR1 is SEHNR and CDR2 FQNEAQ (reference sequence). V dropped 3 bases and J dropped 5 bases, with 19 bases sitting between them. The CDR3 consists of 16 residues. CDR3 in DNA: TGTGCCAGCAGCTTGGGCTACACTATTCAGGGGGAGACCCAGTACTTC. Encoded protein: CASSLGYTIQGETQYF.